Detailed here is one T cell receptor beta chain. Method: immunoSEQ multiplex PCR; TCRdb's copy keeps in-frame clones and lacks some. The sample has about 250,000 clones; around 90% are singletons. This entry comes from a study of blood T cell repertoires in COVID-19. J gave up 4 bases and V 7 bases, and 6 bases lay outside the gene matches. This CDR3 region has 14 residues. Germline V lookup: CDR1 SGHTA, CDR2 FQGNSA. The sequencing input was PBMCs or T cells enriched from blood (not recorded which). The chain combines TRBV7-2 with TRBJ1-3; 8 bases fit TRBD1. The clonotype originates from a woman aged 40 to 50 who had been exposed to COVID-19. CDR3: CASIMDRAGNTIYF. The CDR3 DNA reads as TGTGCCAGCATCATGGACAGGGCCGGAAACACCATATATTTT.